This note documents a single TCR beta chain sequence. The antigen is undetermined. The data belong to a study of cytomegalovirus exposure and HLA in healthy donors. This PCR relied on a set of 60 Vbeta primers and 13 Jbeta primers. The table came from immunoSEQ multiplex PCR; TCRdb's copy has only in-frame clones and leaves some out. The sample shows 150,000 to 200,000 clones, less than 90% of them seen only once. Though nominally healthy at sampling, donors likely had unrecorded immune exposures. Study-level points and caveats: A link between a missense DCLRE1C variant and TCR beta V- and J-gene trimming emerged from a later analysis. Clonal expansion was found to be greater in HLA-associated TCR beta chains than in equally common others in a later analysis.

The sequence was collected from a boy between 10 and 17 years old in good health and CMV-seronegative. Material: PBMCs.

Here the CDR3 reads CASYGYTF. The DNA of the CDR3 is TGTGCCTCGTATGGCTACACCTTC. The chain has TRBV30 and TRBJ1-2, with D hard to call. Trimming cost V 7 bases and J 5 bases, with 2 bases left between them. Germline V gene sequence: CDR1 GTSNPN, CDR2 SVGIG (reference sequence). The CDR3 has 8 residues. The variable domain in full, completed from reference TRBV30 and TRBJ1-2, reads SQTIHQWPATLVQPVGSPLSLECTVEGTSNPNLYWYRQAAGRGLQLLFYSVGIGQISSEVPQNLSASRPQDRQFILSSKKLLLSDSGFYLCASYGYTFGSGTRLTVV.